This T cell receptor (beta chain) was observed in a study of beta chain bispecific antibodies for T cell cancers. Study summary: Healthy donor T cells cocultured with leukemia lines and bispecific antibodies. Study results and limitations: Non-targeted, unrelated TRBV family members appeared unchanged. Normal T cells contributed less of the targeted TRBV signal than the leukemia cells did. The TRBV12-3 share of total TRBV signal fell approximately 99% after anti-TRBV12 rather than anti-CD19 exposure.

TCRdb analysed the 5' RACE reads with MiXCR anew, one entry per CDR3 protein. In the table there are roughly 19,000 distinct CDR3 sequences, just over 2% of which are singletons. This clonotype showed up many times. Antigen: not known. The CDR3 sequence is 13 residues long. Losses at the gene ends were 5 bases for V and 3 bases for J; bases not matched to a gene: 4. Germline CDR1 is SGHTA and CDR2 is FQGTGA. T cells were expanded from blood mononuclear cells for 2 to 3 days with anti-CD3 OKT3 or CD3/CD28 beads. This sample: Jurkat plus normal T cells with anti-TRBV12 bispecific. 5 x 10^4 normal T cells were cocultured with 5 x 10^4 target cells and bispecific antibody.

The receptor's source is a human donor in good health. Some clones in this sample may be carry-over from other donors' samples. The J gene is TRBJ2-7, the V gene TRBV7-3; the match to TRBD1 covers 7 bases. This specimen consisted of healthy donor T cells cultured with leukemia cells, obtained from a culture containing a bispecific antibody targeting TCR Vbeta12. The CDR3 region is CASSPGTVYEQYF. The CDR3, as DNA: TGTGCCAGCAGCCCAGGGACAGTCTACGAGCAGTACTTC.